A selection of T cell receptor beta chains follows, all from one sample in a study of beta chain features in type 1 diabetes. Assay: immunoSEQ multiplex PCR; the TCRdb copy retains only in-frame clones and omits some. The repertoire has 600,000 to 700,000 clones, under 15% of them found once; the top ten carry more than 0.1%. The source material was naive CD4+ T cells from blood. These receptors originate from a man in his thirties or forties with type 1 diabetes. CDR3s include the opening cysteine and the closing phenylalanine or tryptophan. D genes are given only for firm matches. The listing skips clone size in some rows; elsewhere it reads once, few, many or a size class.

V gene	J gene	D gene	clone size	CDR3 DNA	CDR3 protein
TRBV4-1	TRBJ1-4	NA	once	TGCGCCAGCAGCCAAGCTATTAATGAAAAACTGTTTTTT	CASSQAINEKLFF
TRBV7-6	TRBJ2-5	NA	NA	TGTGCCAGCAGCACAGGGTCCCGAGAGACCCAGTACTTC	CASSTGSRETQYF
TRBV7-6	TRBJ2-3	NA	few	TGTGCCAGCAGCTATAGGGCAGGGATAGATACGCAGTATTTT	CASSYRAGIDTQYF
TRBV4-3	TRBJ1-4	NA	NA	TGCGCCAGCAGCCAAGATCAAGGGGAGAGTGAAAAACTGTTTTTT	CASSQDQGESEKLFF
TRBV7-9	TRBJ2-7	TRBD1	NA	TGTGCCAGCGGCGGGACAGGGGGTATGTACGAGCAGTACTTC	CASGGTGGMYEQYF
TRBV7-2	TRBJ2-3	NA	few	TGTGCCAGCAGCTTAGCAGGGACCAGCACAGATACGCAGTATTTT	CASSLAGTSTDTQYF
TRBV7-9	TRBJ1-6	TRBD1	few	TGTGCCAGCAGCCCGGGACAGGGAAGTTCACCCCTCCACTTT	CASSPGQGSSPLHF
TRBV20-1	TRBJ2-1	NA	NA	TGCAGTGCTAAGTACAATGAGCAGTTCTTC	CSAKYNEQFF
TRBV9	TRBJ2-3	NA	NA	TGTGCCAGCAGCGTAGACAGACAAGGGTGGGGAGATACGCAGTATTTT	CASSVDRQGWGDTQYF
TRBV7-8	TRBJ2-4	NA	NA	TGTGCCAGCAGCTTAGCTCGACTACCGGGACCATTAGCCAAAAACATTCAGTACTTC	CASSLARLPGPLAKNIQYF
TRBV7-2	TRBJ1-6	TRBD1	few	TGTGCCAGCAGCTTAGTGGGACAGGATAATTCACCCCTCCACTTT	CASSLVGQDNSPLHF
TRBV29-1	TRBJ1-2	NA	few	TGCAGCGTTGGGCCGCGATTCACGGCGTCGGGGGGCTACACCTTC	CSVGPRFTASGGYTF
TRBV18	TRBJ2-5	NA	few	TGTGCCAGCTCACAAGAGACCCTGTACTTC	CASSQETLYF